These T cell receptor beta chains were read from a single sample in a study of cytomegalovirus exposure and HLA in healthy donors. Method: immunoSEQ multiplex PCR; TCRdb's copy keeps in-frame clones and lacks some. The table for this sample gives about 150,000 clones. The sequenced sample was PBMCs. These receptors all come from a woman in her 50s in good health and CMV-seronegative. Each CDR3 is given with its conserved first and last residue. Each record gives: D gene, J gene, V gene, CDR3 DNA, CDR3 protein. The D gene is left open where the match is weak.

d_call: NA; j_call: TRBJ1-2; v_call: TRBV30; cdr3_nt: TGTGCCTGGAGTGACAAGGGGGTCTACGGCTACACCTTC; cdr3_aa: CAWSDKGVYGYTF
d_call: NA; j_call: TRBJ1-2; v_call: TRBV6-5; cdr3_nt: TGTGCCAGCAAGCAGGCGAACTATGGCTACACCTTC; cdr3_aa: CASKQANYGYTF
d_call: NA; j_call: TRBJ2-5; v_call: TRBV27; cdr3_nt: TGTGCCAGCGCGCGGAGCAGCCAAGAGACCCAGTACTTC; cdr3_aa: CASARSSQETQYF
d_call: TRBD2; j_call: TRBJ2-5; v_call: TRBV30; cdr3_nt: TGTGCCTGGAGTGTGGGACTATCCAAAGAGACCCAGTACTTC; cdr3_aa: CAWSVGLSKETQYF
d_call: NA; j_call: TRBJ2-1; v_call: TRBV19; cdr3_nt: TGTGCCACCAGGAAGGTAGGGGATGAGCAGTTCTTC; cdr3_aa: CATRKVGDEQFF
d_call: TRBD1; j_call: TRBJ2-7; v_call: TRBV19; cdr3_nt: TGTGCCAGTAGTTCAGCCGGGACAGGGTTCTACGAGCAGTACTTC; cdr3_aa: CASSSAGTGFYEQYF
d_call: NA; j_call: TRBJ2-5; v_call: TRBV28; cdr3_nt: TGTGCCAGCAGTCTAGCGAGGGCCCAGTACTTC; cdr3_aa: CASSLARAQYF
d_call: NA; j_call: TRBJ2-3; v_call: TRBV2; cdr3_nt: TGTGCCAGCAGTTCCCGACTCACCCAAGATACGCAGTATTTT; cdr3_aa: CASSSRLTQDTQYF
d_call: TRBD2; j_call: TRBJ2-1; v_call: TRBV9; cdr3_nt: TGTGCCAGCAGCGTCCGGACTAGCGGGAGGAATGAGCAGTTCTTC; cdr3_aa: CASSVRTSGRNEQFF
d_call: TRBD2; j_call: TRBJ2-7; v_call: TRBV5-4; cdr3_nt: TGTGTCAGCAGCCGACATACTAGCGGGAGTTCCGAGCAGTACTTC; cdr3_aa: CVSSRHTSGSSEQYF
d_call: NA; j_call: TRBJ2-2; v_call: TRBV5-6; cdr3_nt: TGTGCCAGCAGCATGGACACCCGATATGCCGGGGAGCTGTTTTTT; cdr3_aa: CASSMDTRYAGELFF
d_call: NA; j_call: TRBJ1-1; v_call: TRBV5-1; cdr3_nt: TGCGCCAGCAGAACGACCGGGACTGAAGCTTTCTTT; cdr3_aa: CASRTTGTEAFF
d_call: TRBD1; j_call: TRBJ1-4; v_call: TRBV7-2; cdr3_nt: TGTGCCAGCAGCTTCGCATTCTTCCGAGGGGGCACTAATGAAAAACTGTTTTTT; cdr3_aa: CASSFAFFRGGTNEKLFF
d_call: NA; j_call: TRBJ1-2; v_call: TRBV18; cdr3_nt: TGTGCCAGCTCACCTACGACAGGCCACTATGGCTACACCTTC; cdr3_aa: CASSPTTGHYGYTF
d_call: NA; j_call: TRBJ2-2; v_call: TRBV4-1; cdr3_nt: TGCGCCAGCAGCCACGGCGGCAGAGACACCGGGGAGCTGTTTTTT; cdr3_aa: CASSHGGRDTGELFF
d_call: TRBD1; j_call: TRBJ2-3; v_call: TRBV29-1; cdr3_nt: TGCAGCGTTCGTGGGGACAGGGTACGGTCCACAGATACGCAGTATTTT; cdr3_aa: CSVRGDRVRSTDTQYF
d_call: NA; j_call: TRBJ1-1; v_call: TRBV5-1; cdr3_nt: TGCGCCAGCAGCTTGCAGGGGAACACTGAAGCTTTCTTT; cdr3_aa: CASSLQGNTEAFF
d_call: NA; j_call: TRBJ1-1; v_call: TRBV2; cdr3_nt: TGTGCCAGCAGGGGAGGGATGGGAAACACTGAAGCTTTCTTT; cdr3_aa: CASRGGMGNTEAFF
d_call: NA; j_call: TRBJ2-2; v_call: TRBV7-3; cdr3_nt: TGTGCCAGCAGCTTTACTACCGGGGAGCTGTTTTTT; cdr3_aa: CASSFTTGELFF
d_call: NA; j_call: TRBJ2-6; v_call: TRBV30; cdr3_nt: TGTGCCTGGAGTCTGAGCTCTGGGGCCAACGTCCTGACTTTC; cdr3_aa: CAWSLSSGANVLTF